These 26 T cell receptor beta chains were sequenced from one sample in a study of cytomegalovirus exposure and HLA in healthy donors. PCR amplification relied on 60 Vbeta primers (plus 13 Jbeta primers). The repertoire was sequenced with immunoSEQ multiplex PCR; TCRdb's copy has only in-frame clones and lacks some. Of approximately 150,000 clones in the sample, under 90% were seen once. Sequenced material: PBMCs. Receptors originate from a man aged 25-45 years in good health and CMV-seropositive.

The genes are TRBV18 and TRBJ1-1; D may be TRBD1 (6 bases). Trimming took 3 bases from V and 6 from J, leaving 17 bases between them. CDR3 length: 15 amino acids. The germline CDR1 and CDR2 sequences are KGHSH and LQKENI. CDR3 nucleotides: TGTGCCAGCTCACCGATGACAGGCAGCGTCTCTGAAGCTTTCTTT. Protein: CASSPMTGSVSEAFF.

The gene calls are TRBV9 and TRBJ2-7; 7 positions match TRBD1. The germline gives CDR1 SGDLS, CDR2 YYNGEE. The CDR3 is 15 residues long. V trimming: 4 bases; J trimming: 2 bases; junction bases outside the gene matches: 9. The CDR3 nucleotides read TGTGCCAGCAGCCCACGAGACAGGGCCCCCTACGAGCAGTACTTC. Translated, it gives CASSPRDRAPYEQYF.

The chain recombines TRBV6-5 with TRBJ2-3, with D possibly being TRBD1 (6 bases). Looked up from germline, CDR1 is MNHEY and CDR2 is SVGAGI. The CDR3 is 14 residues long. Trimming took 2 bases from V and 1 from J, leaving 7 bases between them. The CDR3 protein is CASSYRQGTDTQYF. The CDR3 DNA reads TGTGCCAGCAGTTACCGACAGGGCACAGATACGCAGTATTTT.

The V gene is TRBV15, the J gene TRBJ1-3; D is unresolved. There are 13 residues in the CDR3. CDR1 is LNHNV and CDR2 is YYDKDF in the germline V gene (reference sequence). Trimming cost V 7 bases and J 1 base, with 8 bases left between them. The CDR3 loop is CATTEDSGNTIYF. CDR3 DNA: TGTGCCACCACGGAGGATTCTGGAAACACCATATATTTT.

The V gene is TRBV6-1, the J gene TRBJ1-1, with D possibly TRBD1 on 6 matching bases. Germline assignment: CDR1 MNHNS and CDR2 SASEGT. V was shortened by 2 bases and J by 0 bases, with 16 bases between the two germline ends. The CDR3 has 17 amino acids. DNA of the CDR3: TGTGCCAGCAGTGAAAACCCCGGACAGATTATGAACACTGAAGCTTTCTTT. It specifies CASSENPGQIMNTEAFF.

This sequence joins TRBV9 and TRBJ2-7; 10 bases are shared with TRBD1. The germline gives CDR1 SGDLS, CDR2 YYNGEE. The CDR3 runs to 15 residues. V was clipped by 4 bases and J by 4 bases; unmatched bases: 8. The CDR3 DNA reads TGTGCCAGCAGCCCGTCCCGGGACAGGGGTTACGAGCAGTACTTC. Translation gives CASSPSRDRGYEQYF.

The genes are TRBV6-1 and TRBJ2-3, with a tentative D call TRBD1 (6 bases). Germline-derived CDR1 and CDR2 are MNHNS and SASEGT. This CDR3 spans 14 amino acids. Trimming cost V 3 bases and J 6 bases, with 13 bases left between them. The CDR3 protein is CASSEGAHSDTQYF. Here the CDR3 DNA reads TGTGCCAGCAGTGAGGGGGCGCATTCGGATACGCAGTATTTT.

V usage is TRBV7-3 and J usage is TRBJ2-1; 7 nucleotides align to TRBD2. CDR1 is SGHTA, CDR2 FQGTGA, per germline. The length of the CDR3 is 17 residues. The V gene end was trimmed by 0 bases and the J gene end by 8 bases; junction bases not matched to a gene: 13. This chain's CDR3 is CASSLTRAGGSLDEQFF. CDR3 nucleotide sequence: TGTGCCAGCAGCTTAACGAGGGCGGGCGGGAGCTTAGATGAGCAGTTCTTC.

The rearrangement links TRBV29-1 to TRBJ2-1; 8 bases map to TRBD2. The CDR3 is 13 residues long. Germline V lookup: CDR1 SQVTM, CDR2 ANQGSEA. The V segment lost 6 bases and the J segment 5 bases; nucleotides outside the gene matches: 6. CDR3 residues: CSVHSGIHNEQFF. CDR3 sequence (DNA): TGCAGCGTGCATAGCGGGATCCACAATGAGCAGTTCTTC.

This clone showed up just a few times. CDR3: CASSPGQGDTIYF. The CDR3, as DNA: TGCGCCAGCAGCCCGGGACAGGGGGACACCATATATTTT. This chain joins TRBV5-1 and TRBJ1-3; 11 bases are shared with TRBD1. V dropped 4 bases and J dropped 8; count of bases not matched to a gene: 2. Per germline, CDR1 SGHRS and CDR2 YFSETQ. The CDR3 extends over 13 amino acids.

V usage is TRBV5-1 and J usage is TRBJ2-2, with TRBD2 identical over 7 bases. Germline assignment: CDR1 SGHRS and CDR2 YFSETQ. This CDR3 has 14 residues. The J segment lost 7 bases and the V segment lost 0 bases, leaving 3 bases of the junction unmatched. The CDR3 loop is CASSLVVAGGELFF. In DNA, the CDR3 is TGCGCCAGCAGCTTGGTGGTAGCGGGCGGGGAGCTGTTTTTT. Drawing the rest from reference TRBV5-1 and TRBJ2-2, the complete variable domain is KAGVTQTPRYLIKTRGQQVTLSCSPISGHRSVSWYQQTPGQGLQFLFEYFSETQRNKGNFPGRFSGRQFSNSRSEMNVSTLELGDSALYLCASSLVVAGGELFFGEGSRLTVL.

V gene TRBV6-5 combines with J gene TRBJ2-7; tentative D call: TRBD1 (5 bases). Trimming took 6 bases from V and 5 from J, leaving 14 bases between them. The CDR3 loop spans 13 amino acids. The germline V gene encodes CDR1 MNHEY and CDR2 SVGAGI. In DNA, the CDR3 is TGTGCCAGCAGAAAAGGACAAGGACACGAGCAGTACTTC. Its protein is CASRKGQGHEQYF.

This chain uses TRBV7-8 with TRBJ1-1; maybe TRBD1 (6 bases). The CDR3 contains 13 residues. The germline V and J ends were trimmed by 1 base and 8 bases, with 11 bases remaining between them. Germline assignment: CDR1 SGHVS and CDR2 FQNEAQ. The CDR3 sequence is CASSLVRGSEAFF. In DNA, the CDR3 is TGTGCCAGCAGCTTAGTCAGGGGATCCGAAGCTTTCTTT.

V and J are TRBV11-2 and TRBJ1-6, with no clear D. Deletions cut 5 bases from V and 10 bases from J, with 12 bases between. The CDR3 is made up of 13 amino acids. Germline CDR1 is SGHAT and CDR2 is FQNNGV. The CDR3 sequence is CASSKERVSPLHF. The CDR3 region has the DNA TGTGCCAGCAGCAAGGAGCGGGTCTCACCCCTCCACTTT.

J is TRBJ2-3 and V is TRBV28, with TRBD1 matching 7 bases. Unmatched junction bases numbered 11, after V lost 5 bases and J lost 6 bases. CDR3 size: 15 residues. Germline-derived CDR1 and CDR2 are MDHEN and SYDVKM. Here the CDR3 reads CASSPEDRWGDTQYF. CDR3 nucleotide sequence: TGTGCCAGCAGTCCAGAGGACAGGTGGGGGGATACGCAGTATTTT.

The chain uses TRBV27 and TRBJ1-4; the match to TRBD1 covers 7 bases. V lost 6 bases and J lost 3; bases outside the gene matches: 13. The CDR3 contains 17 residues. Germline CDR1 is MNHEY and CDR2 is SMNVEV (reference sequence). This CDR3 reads CASRPNRGLWSNEKLFF. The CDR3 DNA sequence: TGTGCCAGCAGGCCAAACAGGGGATTATGGTCTAATGAAAAACTGTTTTTT. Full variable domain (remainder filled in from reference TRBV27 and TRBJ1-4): EAQVTQNPRYLITVTGKKLTVTCSQNMNHEYMSWYRQDPGLGLRQIYYSMNVEVTDKGDVPEGYKVSRKEKRNFPLILESPSPNQTSLYFCASRPNRGLWSNEKLFFGSGTQLSVL.

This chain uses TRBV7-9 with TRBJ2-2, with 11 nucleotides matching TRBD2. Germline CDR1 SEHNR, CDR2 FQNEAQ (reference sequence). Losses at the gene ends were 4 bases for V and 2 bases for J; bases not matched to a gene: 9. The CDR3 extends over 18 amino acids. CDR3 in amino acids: CASSSRVGLAVNTGELFF. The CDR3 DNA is TGTGCCAGCAGCTCAAGAGTGGGACTAGCGGTAAACACCGGGGAGCTGTTTTTT.

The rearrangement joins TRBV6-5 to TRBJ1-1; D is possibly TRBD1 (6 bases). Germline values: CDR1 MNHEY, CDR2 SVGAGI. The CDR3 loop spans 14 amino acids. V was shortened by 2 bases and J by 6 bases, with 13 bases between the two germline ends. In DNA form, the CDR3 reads TGTGCCAGCAGTTACAACGACAGGTTCGCTGAAGCTTTCTTT. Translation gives CASSYNDRFAEAFF.

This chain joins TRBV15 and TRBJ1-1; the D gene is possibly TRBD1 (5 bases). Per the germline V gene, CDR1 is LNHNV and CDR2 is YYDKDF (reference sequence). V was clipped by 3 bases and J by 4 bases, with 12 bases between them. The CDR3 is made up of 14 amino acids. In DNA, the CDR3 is TGTGCCACCAGCAGTCCCACAGGTGGCACTGAAGCTTTCTTT. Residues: CATSSPTGGTEAFF.

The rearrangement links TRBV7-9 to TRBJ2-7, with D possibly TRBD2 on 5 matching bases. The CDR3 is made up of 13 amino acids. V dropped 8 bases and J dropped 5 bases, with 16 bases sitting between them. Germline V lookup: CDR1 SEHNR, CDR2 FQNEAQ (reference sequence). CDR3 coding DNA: TGTGCCAGCTCTGGGCACAACGGGGACGAGCAGTACTTC. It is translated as CASSGHNGDEQYF.

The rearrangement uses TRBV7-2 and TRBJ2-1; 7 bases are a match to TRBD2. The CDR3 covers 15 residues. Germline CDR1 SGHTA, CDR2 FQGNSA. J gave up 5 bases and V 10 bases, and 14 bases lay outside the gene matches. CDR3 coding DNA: TGTGCCATTTCCTTAGGGCGGGGGAGACACAATGAGCAGTTCTTC. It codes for CAISLGRGRHNEQFF.

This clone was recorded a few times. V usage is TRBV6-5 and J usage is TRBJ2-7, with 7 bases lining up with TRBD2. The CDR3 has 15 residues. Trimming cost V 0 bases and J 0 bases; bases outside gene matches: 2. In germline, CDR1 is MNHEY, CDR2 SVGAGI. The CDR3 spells CASSYSPSGSYEQYF. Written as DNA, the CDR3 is TGTGCCAGCAGTTACTCTCCTAGCGGCTCCTACGAGCAGTACTTC.

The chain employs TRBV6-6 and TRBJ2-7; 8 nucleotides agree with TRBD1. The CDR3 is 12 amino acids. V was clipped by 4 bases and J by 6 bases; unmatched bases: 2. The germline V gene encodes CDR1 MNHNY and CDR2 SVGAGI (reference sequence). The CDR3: CASSSTGAEQYF. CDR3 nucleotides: TGTGCCAGCAGTTCGACAGGGGCCGAGCAGTACTTC.

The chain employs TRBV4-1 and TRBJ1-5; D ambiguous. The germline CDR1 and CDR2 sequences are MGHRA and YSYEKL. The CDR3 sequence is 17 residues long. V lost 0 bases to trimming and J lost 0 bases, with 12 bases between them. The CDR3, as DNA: TGCGCCAGCAGCCAAGAAGCATCGGACTATAGCAATCAGCCCCAGCATTTT. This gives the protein CASSQEASDYSNQPQHF.

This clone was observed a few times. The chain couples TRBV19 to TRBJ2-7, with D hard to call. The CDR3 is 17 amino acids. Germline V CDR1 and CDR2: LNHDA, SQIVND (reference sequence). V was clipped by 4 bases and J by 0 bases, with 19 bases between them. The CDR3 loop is CASSTTPVTSHSYEQYF. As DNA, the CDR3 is TGTGCCAGTAGTACTACCCCCGTGACTTCTCACTCCTACGAGCAGTACTTC.

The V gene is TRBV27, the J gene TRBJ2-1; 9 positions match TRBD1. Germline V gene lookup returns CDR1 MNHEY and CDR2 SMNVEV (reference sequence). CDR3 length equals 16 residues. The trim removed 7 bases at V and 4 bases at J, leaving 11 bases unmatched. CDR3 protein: CASNPLGTGNYNEQFF. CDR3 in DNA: TGTGCCAGCAATCCCCTGGGGACAGGGAATTACAATGAGCAGTTCTTC.